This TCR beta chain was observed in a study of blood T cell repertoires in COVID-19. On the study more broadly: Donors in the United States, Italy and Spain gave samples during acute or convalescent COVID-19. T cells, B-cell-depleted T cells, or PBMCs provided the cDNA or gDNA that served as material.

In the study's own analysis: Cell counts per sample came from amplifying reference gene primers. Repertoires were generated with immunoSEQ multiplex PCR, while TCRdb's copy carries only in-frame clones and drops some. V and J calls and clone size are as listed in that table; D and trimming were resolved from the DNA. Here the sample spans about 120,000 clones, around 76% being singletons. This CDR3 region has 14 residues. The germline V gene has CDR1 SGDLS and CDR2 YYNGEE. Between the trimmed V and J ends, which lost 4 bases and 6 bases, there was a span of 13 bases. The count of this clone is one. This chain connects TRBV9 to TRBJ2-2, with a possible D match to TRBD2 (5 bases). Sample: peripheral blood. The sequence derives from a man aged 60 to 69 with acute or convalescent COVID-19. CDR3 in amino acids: CASSSRGGAGELFF. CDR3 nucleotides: TGTGCCAGCAGCTCCCGGGGTGGGGCCGGGGAGCTGTTTTTT.